Each of the 18 T cell receptor beta chains below was sequenced from the same sample in a study of shared clonotypes between healthy human individuals. TCRdb's table, derived via immunoSEQ multiplex PCR, lists solely in-frame clones and lacks some. The table lists over a million clones, more than 75% of them singletons. Source material: memory CD4+ T cells from PBMCs. Subset given: CD45RA-negative fraction. The receptors derive from a man aged 18 to 29 in good health. Some clones in this sample may be carry-over from other donors' samples.

The chain recombines TRBV28 with TRBJ2-1; D is undetermined. Germline V lookup: CDR1 MDHEN, CDR2 SYDVKM. The CDR3 length is 14 residues. Trimming cost V 6 bases and J 5 bases, with 14 bases left between them. The CDR3 loop is CASRRPSGHNEQFF. CDR3 nucleotide sequence: TGTGCCAGCAGAAGGCCTAGTGGGCACAATGAGCAGTTCTTC.

This clone was recorded only once. This sequence joins TRBV11-2 and TRBJ2-5; TRBD1 matches at 10 bases. The ends lost 4 bases at V and 5 bases at J; junction bases unmatched: 10. The CDR3 spans 16 residues. The germline V gene has CDR1 SGHAT and CDR2 FQNNGV. The CDR3: CASSSGDRGESETQYF. CDR3 DNA: TGTGCCAGCAGCTCAGGGGACAGGGGTGAGAGCGAGACCCAGTACTTC. Based on the CDR3 plus reference TRBV11-2 and TRBJ2-5, the full variable domain is EAGVAQSPRYKIIEKRQSVAFWCNPISGHATLYWYQQILGQGPKLLIQFQNNGVVDDSQLPKDRFSAERLKGVDSTLKIQPAKLEDSAVYLCASSSGDRGESETQYFGPGTRLLVL.

The rearrangement joins TRBV10-3 to TRBJ2-7, with D maybe TRBD1 (6 bases). V dropped 4 bases and J dropped 1 base, with 17 bases sitting between them. The CDR3 runs to 16 residues. Germline-derived CDR1 and CDR2 are ENHRY and SYGVKD. The CDR3 DNA reads TGTGCCATCAGTGGAAGTCTCCGGGACACTTCCTACGAGCAGTACTTC. As protein: CAISGSLRDTSYEQYF.

This chain uses TRBV5-1 with TRBJ2-7; TRBD1 agrees at 9 bases. The germline V gene encodes CDR1 SGHRS and CDR2 YFSETQ. The CDR3 spans 14 residues. Unmatched junction bases numbered 10, after V lost 7 bases and J lost 5 bases. The CDR3 region has the DNA TGCGCCAGCTTTGGGGGACAGGGCCGGGACGAGCAGTACTTC. Its protein is CASFGGQGRDEQYF. Based on the CDR3 plus reference TRBV5-1 and TRBJ2-7, the full variable domain is KAGVTQTPRYLIKTRGQQVTLSCSPISGHRSVSWYQQTPGQGLQFLFEYFSETQRNKGNFPGRFSGRQFSNSRSEMNVSTLELGDSALYLCASFGGQGRDEQYFGPGTRLTVT.

The chain recombines TRBV5-1 with TRBJ2-7, with 12 positions matching TRBD1. CDR1 and CDR2 (germline): SGHRS, YFSETQ. The length of the CDR3 is 15 residues. With 5 bases clipped from V and 5 bases from J, the junction kept 8 bases outside the gene matches. The CDR3 DNA follows: TGCGCCAGCAGAGGCCGGGACAGGGGGCGGGACGAGCAGTACTTC. It yields the protein CASRGRDRGRDEQYF.

The rearrangement joins TRBV2 to TRBJ2-3, with 7 bases that match TRBD1. Germline CDR1 reads SNHLY; CDR2 reads FYNNEI. The CDR3 runs to 15 residues. The V and J ends lost 0 bases and 9 bases, in that order; junction bases with no gene match: 9. The CDR3 nucleotides read TGTGCCAGCAGTGAAGCGGCGATATCACAGGGGACGCAGTATTTT. The encoded protein is CASSEAAISQGTQYF.

The chain has TRBV28 and TRBJ2-1; unclear D gene. This CDR3 spans 13 amino acids. Germline V gives CDR1 MDHEN, CDR2 SYDVKM. V lost 8 bases to trimming and J lost 3 bases, with 11 bases between them. As DNA, the CDR3 is TGTGCCAGCTGGGGTAGACGCTACAATGAGCAGTTCTTC. Translation: CASWGRRYNEQFF.

This clone was observed at least ten times. V and J are TRBV6-1 and TRBJ1-2; D is undetermined. V lost 6 bases, J lost 3 bases, and 11 bases lay in between. Per germline, CDR1 MNHNS and CDR2 SASEGT. This CDR3 is 13 amino acids long. The CDR3 DNA follows: TGTGCCAGCAGGTTCCAGGCTGACTATGGCTACACCTTC. This sequence encodes CASRFQADYGYTF.

This chain uses TRBV28 with TRBJ2-6, with no clear D. Between the trimmed V and J ends, which lost 11 bases and 0 bases, there was a span of 11 bases. This CDR3 contains 14 residues. Germline V gene sequence: CDR1 MDHEN, CDR2 SYDVKM. The CDR3 region is CAGRKSSGANVLTF. In DNA form, the CDR3 reads TGTGCCGGGCGGAAGAGCTCTGGGGCCAACGTCCTGACTTTC.

With respect to this clone: This sequence is one base from a far larger clone and is likely a read error. The same CDR3 also results from other DNA sequences found in this sample. The chain links TRBV29-1 to TRBJ1-1; D not resolved. The CDR3 totals 13 residues. Germline CDR1 reads SQVTM; CDR2 reads ANQGSEA. CDR3 sequence: CSVETDTNTEAFF. CDR3 DNA sequence: TGCAGCGTTGAAACCGACACGAACACTGAGGCTTTCTTT. The entire variable domain, with the rest obtained from reference TRBV29-1 and TRBJ1-1, is as follows: SAVISQKPSRDICQRGTSLTIQCQVDSQVTMMFWYRQQPGQSLTLIATANQGSEATYESGFVIDKFPISRPNLTFSTLTVSNMSPEDSSIYLCSVETDTNTEAFFGQGTRLTVV.

This clone was detected many times. The rearrangement links TRBV16 to TRBJ2-4; tentative D call: TRBD1 (6 bases). The V and J ends lost 5 bases and 7 bases respectively, with 9 bases between them. In germline, CDR1 is KGHSY, CDR2 FQNENV. The CDR3 runs 12 residues. CDR3 DNA sequence: TGTGCCAGCAGCGGACAGCTGAACATTCAGTACTTC. This translates into CASSGQLNIQYF.

To note about this clone: This likely came from a read error, as a far larger clone is one base away. The chain recombines TRBV5-4 with TRBJ1-1; D perhaps matches TRBD1 (5 bases). CDR1 SGHNT and CDR2 YYREEE come from the germline V gene (reference sequence). Trimming took 4 bases from V and 1 from J, leaving 8 bases between them. There are 13 residues in the CDR3. The CDR3 spells CASSAGQNTEAFF. DNA for the CDR3: TGTGCCAGCAGCGCCGGACAGAACACTGAAGCTTTCTTT.

This clone was picked up many times. This chain uses TRBV7-6 with TRBJ2-7; D gene uncertain. Between the trimmed V and J ends, which lost 6 bases and 5 bases, there was a span of 8 bases. The CDR3 is 11 residues long. CDR1 is SGHVS and CDR2 is FNYEAQ in the germline V gene. The CDR3 spells CASSSTDEQYF. The CDR3 nucleotides read TGTGCCAGCAGTTCGACCGACGAGCAGTACTTC.

V gene TRBV6-1 combines with J gene TRBJ1-4; D gene unclear. The CDR3 runs to 14 residues. Trimming removed 5 bases at V and 8 bases at J, with 15 bases between. Germline-derived CDR1 and CDR2 are MNHNS and SASEGT. DNA for the CDR3: TGTGCCAGCAGTACCCCGGGAAGGCCGGAAAAACTGTTTTTT. The encoded protein is CASSTPGRPEKLFF.

The chain combines TRBV9 with TRBJ1-4; 8 bases line up with TRBD1. CDR3 size: 15 residues. J gave up 10 bases and V 4 bases, and 12 bases lay outside the gene matches. Germline loops: CDR1 SGDLS, CDR2 YYNGEE. The CDR3 loop is CASSYDRGPLGKLFF. CDR3 coding DNA: TGTGCCAGCAGCTACGACAGGGGTCCTCTAGGAAAACTGTTTTTT.

This clone was counted ten times or more. The chain has TRBV27 and TRBJ2-7; 9 bases match TRBD1. This CDR3 spans 14 amino acids. Looked up from germline, CDR1 is MNHEY and CDR2 is SMNVEV (reference sequence). The trim removed 3 bases at V and 6 bases at J, leaving 6 bases unmatched. The CDR3 protein is CASSFSGQGFEQYF. The CDR3 DNA follows: TGTGCCAGCAGTTTCTCGGGACAGGGTTTCGAGCAGTACTTC.

The V gene is TRBV6-1, the J gene TRBJ1-2, with D unclear. Trimming cost V 5 bases and J 2 bases, with 9 bases left between them. Germline V CDR1 and CDR2: MNHNS, SASEGT. The CDR3 loop spans 13 amino acids. CDR3 nucleotide sequence: TGTGCCAGCAGTTGGACTGGAAACTATGGCTACACCTTC. Protein: CASSWTGNYGYTF.

The chain combines TRBV2 with TRBJ2-7; 8 bases map to TRBD2. With V trimmed by 3 bases and J by 6 bases, 10 bases remained unmatched. CDR3 length: 15 amino acids. Germline V lookup: CDR1 SNHLY, CDR2 FYNNEI. CDR3 region: CASSDRSGGPGEQYF. The DNA of the CDR3 is TGTGCCAGCAGTGATCGATCGGGAGGGCCTGGCGAGCAGTACTTC.